What follows describes a single TCR beta chain. Antigen unknown. cDNA came from roughly 0.53 to 1 ug RNA primed by random hexamers. Across 54 Vbeta and 13 Jbeta, TCR beta CDR3 was amplified with immunoSEQ multiplex PCR. TCRdb ran MiXCR on the immunoSEQ multiplex PCR reads and lists one entry per CDR3 protein. The sample yields 250,000 to 350,000 distinct CDR3 sequences, approximately 85% seen once. Sequencing of TCR beta, carried out with a high-throughput approach, was applied to CD8+ and CD4+ T cells from the blood. With 2 bases removed from V and 4 bases from J, the gap between germline ends came to 12 bases. CDR3 length: 15 residues. The germline V gene encodes CDR1 SGDLS and CDR2 YYNGEE. The data stem from a study of CD8 T cells in Susac syndrome. Overall study results and limits: The study acknowledged a relatively small number of individuals in its TCR sequencing and HLA analysis.

The gene calls are TRBV9 and TRBJ2-2, with D perhaps matching TRBD1 or TRBD2 (6 bases each). Sequenced material: CD8+ T cells from PBMCs. The source is a human donor with multiple sclerosis. The CDR3 region is CASSVGGSGTGELFF. The CDR3 DNA reads as TGTGCCAGCAGCGTGGGGGGCTCGGGCACCGGGGAGCTGTTTTTT.